Shown below are 32 T cell receptor beta chains from a single sample sequenced in a study of vaccination effects on CD4 cells after COVID-19. Using immunoSEQ multiplex PCR, the repertoire was profiled, and TCRdb retains in-frame clones only, with some absent. The sample holds about 46,000 clones, roughly 80% seen once. These receptors are not linked to any known antigen. Isolation of CD4+ T cells took place after about ten days of culture. Sequenced here: CD4+ T cells from PBMCs cultured without peptide, sampled before COVID-19 vaccination. Source of these receptors: a human donor who had a prior SARS-CoV-2 infection.

The rearrangement links TRBV19 to TRBJ1-5, with a possible D match to TRBD1 (5 bases). In germline, CDR1 is LNHDA, CDR2 SQIVND (reference sequence). This CDR3 has 15 amino acids. The germline V and J ends were trimmed by 4 bases and 6 bases, with 16 bases remaining between them. The CDR3 protein is CASSTNKGYRQPQHF. Written as DNA, the CDR3 is TGTGCCAGTAGTACCAATAAGGGGTATCGTCAGCCCCAGCATTTT.

The V call is TRBV10-3, the J call TRBJ1-2; TRBD1 aligns across 7 bases. V shed 0 bases, J shed 8 bases, and the junction held 6 bases outside the gene matches. The CDR3 is 14 residues long. Germline CDR1 and CDR2: ENHRY and SYGVKD. The CDR3 is CAISESDRDVGYTF. CDR3 DNA sequence: TGTGCCATCAGTGAGTCTGACAGGGATGTGGGCTACACCTTC.

This chain joins TRBV27 and TRBJ2-5, with 9 bases aligning to TRBD2. CDR1 and CDR2 (germline): MNHEY, SMNVEV (reference sequence). V was clipped by 6 bases and J by 4 bases; unmatched bases: 9. This CDR3 comprises 15 residues. The CDR3 loop reads CASRIRAGGRETQYF. CDR3 nucleotides: TGTGCCAGCAGAATCCGGGCGGGAGGGCGAGAGACCCAGTACTTC.

This clone is a singleton in its sample. V usage is TRBV19 and J usage is TRBJ2-5; TRBD2 matches at 9 bases. Per germline, CDR1 LNHDA and CDR2 SQIVND (reference sequence). The CDR3 is made up of 14 amino acids. J gave up 9 bases and V 4 bases, and 9 bases lay outside the gene matches. CDR3 amino acids: CASSTLAGEGAQYF. The CDR3 nucleotides are TGTGCCAGTAGTACTTTAGCGGGAGAGGGGGCCCAGTACTTC.

In this sample, this clone turned up a few times. The chain is built from TRBV3-1 (or the pseudogene TRBV3-2) and TRBJ1-5, with D possibly being TRBD1 (6 bases). The CDR3 sequence is 14 residues long. Germline-derived CDR1 and CDR2 are LGHDT and YNNKEL (reference sequence). V was cut by 3 bases and J by 2 bases, with 8 bases left in between. The CDR3 region is CASSQSGGNQPQHF. The DNA of the CDR3 is TGTGCCAGCAGCCAGTCAGGGGGCAATCAGCCCCAGCATTTT.

The J gene is TRBJ2-7, the V gene TRBV18; no reliable D call. The length of the CDR3 is 12 residues. Trimming pared 3 bases from V and 0 bases from J, leaving 3 bases between. Germline V gives CDR1 KGHSH, CDR2 LQKENI. The CDR3 sequence is CASSPTSYEQYF. In DNA, the CDR3 is TGTGCCAGCTCACCCACCTCCTACGAGCAGTACTTC.

The chain carries TRBV11-3 and TRBJ2-3; D is perhaps TRBD2 (6 bases). Per the germline V gene, CDR1 is SGHNT and CDR2 is YENEEA. The V and J ends lost 5 bases and 0 bases respectively, with 12 bases between them. This CDR3 comprises 15 residues. The CDR3 DNA is TGTGCCAGCAGCGTTAGCGGTTCTAGCACAGATACGCAGTATTTT. Amino acids: CASSVSGSSTDTQYF.

The chain is built from TRBV5-1 and TRBJ1-2, with 9 bases that match TRBD1. The CDR3 extends over 13 amino acids. Trimming cost V 3 bases and J 6 bases; bases outside gene matches: 3. The germline CDR1 and CDR2 sequences are SGHRS and YFSETQ. CDR3 sequence (DNA): TGCGCCAGCAGCTGGGACAGGGTTGATGGCTACACCTTC. Translated: CASSWDRVDGYTF.

This sequence joins TRBV5-1 and TRBJ2-1; D is perhaps TRBD2 (6 bases). The CDR3 runs 16 residues. Germline V gene lookup returns CDR1 SGHRS and CDR2 YFSETQ. V was pared by 4 bases and J by 2 bases, with 16 bases between. CDR3 protein: CASSPEGLGTYNEQFF. CDR3 DNA sequence: TGCGCCAGCAGCCCGGAGGGCCTCGGCACCTACAATGAGCAGTTCTTC.

V usage is TRBV11-3 and J usage is TRBJ1-5, with D unresolved. Looked up from germline, CDR1 is SGHNT and CDR2 is YENEEA. The CDR3 totals 13 residues. V lost 1 base and J lost 3, with 4 bases in between. CDR3 region: CASSLGDNQPQHF. The CDR3 nucleotides read TGTGCCAGCAGCTTAGGGGACAATCAGCCCCAGCATTTT.

The chain carries TRBV7-6 and TRBJ2-5; TRBD2 aligns across 7 bases. CDR1 is SGHVS, CDR2 FNYEAQ, per germline. The CDR3 contains 19 residues. Unmatched junction bases numbered 19, after V lost 5 bases and J lost 1 base. CDR3 in DNA: TGTGCCAGCAGCCTTAGCGGGCGCGAGAGACCTTATCTCCAAGAGACCCAGTACTTC. Translated: CASSLSGRERPYLQETQYF.

The chain recombines TRBV9 with TRBJ2-1; D is unresolved. Germline CDR1 is SGDLS and CDR2 is YYNGEE. This CDR3 has 15 amino acids. V lost 1 base and J 0 bases, leaving 8 bases between the germline ends. This chain's CDR3 is CASSVSTSSYNEQFF. The CDR3 coding sequence is TGTGCCAGCAGCGTAAGTACGAGCTCCTACAATGAGCAGTTCTTC.

This chain uses TRBV24-1 with TRBJ2-5; maybe TRBD1 (6 bases). CDR1 and CDR2 from the germline V gene are KGHDR and SFDVKD. V lost 2 bases to trimming and J lost 5 bases, with 17 bases between them. The CDR3 has 16 residues. The CDR3: CATSDYGTPTQETQYF. For the CDR3, the DNA is TGTGCCACCAGTGATTATGGGACACCTACGCAGGAGACCCAGTACTTC.

The V call is TRBV3-1 (or the pseudogene TRBV3-2), the J call TRBJ1-2; D is uncertain. The ends were cut back, 2 bases at V and 8 bases at J, with 12 bases in the middle. This CDR3 is built from 13 residues. Looked up from germline, CDR1 is LGHDT and CDR2 is YNNKEL (reference sequence). The CDR3 is CASSQREGNGYTF. The DNA for the CDR3 is TGTGCCAGCAGCCAAAGGGAGGGTAACGGCTACACCTTC.

This clone turned up a few times. This sequence joins TRBV27 and TRBJ2-7; TRBD2 agrees at 7 bases. CDR3 length: 14 amino acids. The germline CDR1 and CDR2 sequences are MNHEY and SMNVEV (reference sequence). The junction had 5 bases not matched to a gene; V was cut back by 4 bases and J by 2 bases. The CDR3 loop reads CASSWGGSTYEQYF. The CDR3 DNA sequence: TGTGCCAGCAGTTGGGGCGGGAGTACCTACGAGCAGTACTTC.

The rearrangement links TRBV19 to TRBJ1-2; D possibly corresponds to TRBD1 (6 bases). Per germline, CDR1 LNHDA and CDR2 SQIVND (reference sequence). The CDR3 has 16 residues. V lost 3 bases to trimming and J lost 1 base, with 15 bases between them. CDR3 nucleotide sequence: TGTGCCAGTAGTATTCTCGCGACAGGAGTTAACTATGGCTACACCTTC. Translated: CASSILATGVNYGYTF. The full variable domain, completed using reference TRBV19 and TRBJ1-2, is DGGITQSPKYLFRKEGQNVTLSCEQNLNHDAMYWYRQDPGQGLRLIYYSQIVNDFQKGDIAEGYSVSREKKESFPLTVTSAQKNPTAFYLCASSILATGVNYGYTFGSGTRLTVV.

The chain joins TRBV30 to TRBJ2-5; 10 bases are a match to TRBD1. The V segment lost 4 bases and the J segment 1 base; nucleotides outside the gene matches: 6. This CDR3 has 15 residues. Germline CDR1 is GTSNPN and CDR2 is SVGIG (reference sequence). This CDR3 reads CAWTAGQGPQETQYF. The CDR3 nucleotides are TGTGCCTGGACCGCGGGACAGGGGCCCCAAGAGACCCAGTACTTC.

This clone has a handful of counts. The chain combines TRBV5-6 with TRBJ1-6; no clear D gene. Looked up from germline, CDR1 is SGHDT and CDR2 is YYEEEE. V lost 0 bases, J lost 4 bases, and 5 bases lay in between. The length of the CDR3 is 14 residues. CDR3: CASSLVQYNSPLHF. DNA for the CDR3: TGTGCCAGCAGCTTGGTGCAGTATAATTCACCCCTCCACTTT.

V is TRBV29-1 and J is TRBJ2-7; TRBD2 aligns across 12 bases. The CDR3 loop spans 14 amino acids. V dropped 5 bases and J dropped 1; count of bases not matched to a gene: 3. CDR1 is SQVTM, CDR2 ANQGSEA, per germline. The CDR3 DNA reads as TGCAGCGTTCGGGGACTAGCGGGTTCCTACGAGCAGTACTTC. Protein product: CSVRGLAGSYEQYF.

The chain is built from TRBV11-2 and TRBJ2-1; 7 bases fit TRBD2. Germline V gene lookup returns CDR1 SGHAT and CDR2 FQNNGV. The CDR3 is 16 residues long. The V segment lost 0 bases and the J segment 8 bases; nucleotides outside the gene matches: 10. In nucleotides, the CDR3 is TGTGCCAGCAGCTTAGATATCGGGGGGTATTCGTATGAGCAGTTCTTC. As protein: CASSLDIGGYSYEQFF.

The V gene is TRBV28, the J gene TRBJ1-2; the D gene is possibly TRBD1 (6 bases). CDR3 length: 13 amino acids. V was pared by 1 base and J by 3 bases, with 6 bases between. CDR1 and CDR2 from the germline V gene are MDHEN and SYDVKM. The CDR3 sequence: CASSLSGDYGYTF. The CDR3 DNA reads TGTGCCAGCAGTTTATCAGGGGACTATGGCTACACCTTC.

V is TRBV19 and J is TRBJ1-1, with unresolved D. The germline V gene has CDR1 LNHDA and CDR2 SQIVND (reference sequence). The CDR3 loop spans 12 amino acids. V lost 7 bases, J lost 0 bases, and 6 bases lay in between. CDR3 nucleotide sequence: TGTGCCAGTAAGGGCATGAACACTGAAGCTTTCTTT. The encoded protein is CASKGMNTEAFF.

V usage is TRBV6-2 or TRBV6-3 and J usage is TRBJ2-3; 7 positions match TRBD1. The V gene end was trimmed by 6 bases and the J gene end by 1 base; junction bases not matched to a gene: 13. The CDR3 sequence is 17 residues long. Germline assignment: CDR1 MNHEY and CDR2 SVGEGT. The CDR3 sequence is CASSPNAYGQGTDTQYF. The CDR3 DNA sequence: TGTGCCAGCAGCCCCAACGCTTACGGACAGGGCACAGATACGCAGTATTTT.

A word on this clone: The germline gene is not matched at one end of the junction; a read error may be the cause. The chain is built from TRBV7-7 and TRBJ1-1; 9 positions match TRBD1. The germline V gene has CDR1 SSHAT and CDR2 FNYEAQ (reference sequence). The CDR3 covers 13 residues. This CDR3 reads CASSLDRGTEAFF. CDR3 nucleotides: TGTGCTAGCAGCCTGGACAGGGGTACTGAAGCTTTCTTT.

The chain joins TRBV2 to TRBJ2-7; 8 bases are a match to TRBD2. Germline V gene lookup returns CDR1 SNHLY and CDR2 FYNNEI. CDR3 length: 16 residues. Trimming at V came to 6 bases and at J to 1 base, leaving 11 bases not matched to a gene. The CDR3 DNA reads as TGTGCCAGCAGGACCCCTGGGCTAGCGGGTTCCTACGAGCAGTACTTC. It yields the protein CASRTPGLAGSYEQYF.

This chain uses TRBV9 with TRBJ2-1, with 8 bases matching TRBD2. The junction had 12 bases not matched to a gene; V was cut back by 3 bases and J by 4 bases. This CDR3 region has 17 residues. Germline V gene sequence: CDR1 SGDLS, CDR2 YYNGEE. The CDR3, as DNA: TGTGCCAGCAGCGGAAGCGGGAGTGGGTCTCAATACAATGAGCAGTTCTTC. It yields the protein CASSGSGSGSQYNEQFF.

The genes are TRBV11-3 and TRBJ2-5; D ambiguous. Per germline, CDR1 SGHNT and CDR2 YENEEA. Between the trimmed V and J ends, which lost 1 base and 1 base, there was a span of 13 bases. CDR3 length: 16 amino acids. The CDR3 bases are TGTGCCAGCAGCTTAGGCACCATCAGCTCCCAAGAGACCCAGTACTTC. Translation: CASSLGTISSQETQYF.

The chain recombines TRBV7-9 with TRBJ2-3; D may be TRBD2 (6 bases). This CDR3 is 13 amino acids long. V gave up 3 bases and J gave up 5 bases, with 9 bases separating them. CDR1 is SEHNR and CDR2 is FQNEAQ in the germline V gene (reference sequence). The CDR3 bases are TGTGCCAGCAGCTTTATCGGGGGAGATACGCAGTATTTT. As protein: CASSFIGGDTQYF.

The chain has TRBV5-5 and TRBJ2-7; D not resolved. CDR3 length: 17 amino acids. Trimming took off 0 bases at V and 2 bases at J, with 18 bases between the two ends. Germline CDR1 reads SGHKS; CDR2 reads YYEKEE (reference sequence). This chain's CDR3 is CASSLAVAIRNPYEQYF. The CDR3 nucleotides are TGTGCCAGCAGCTTGGCCGTGGCAATCAGGAATCCCTACGAGCAGTACTTC.

The V call is TRBV11-2, the J call TRBJ2-7; 11 nucleotides line up with TRBD2. Trimming cost V 5 bases and J 2 bases; bases outside gene matches: 5. Per germline, CDR1 SGHAT and CDR2 FQNNGV. The CDR3 consists of 15 residues. DNA for the CDR3: TGTGCCAGCAGCGGGCGACTAGCGGGGCCCTACGAGCAGTACTTC. Encoded protein: CASSGRLAGPYEQYF.

This clone was observed a few times. V gene TRBV9 combines with J gene TRBJ1-2, with a possible D match to TRBD1 (5 bases). The CDR3 has 14 residues. V was trimmed by 4 bases and J by 4 bases, leaving 14 bases between them. The V gene's germline CDR1 is SGDLS and CDR2 YYNGEE. CDR3 nucleotides: TGTGCCAGCAGCCCCCGTGGGACTCCCTATGGCTACACCTTC. It encodes CASSPRGTPYGYTF. The whole variable domain, remainder taken from reference TRBV9 and TRBJ1-2, is DSGVTQTPKHLITATGQRVTLRCSPRSGDLSVYWYQQSLDQGLQFLIQYYNGEERAKGNILERFSAQQFPDLHSELNLSSLELGDSALYFCASSPRGTPYGYTFGSGTRLTVV.

This clone turned up a few times. The chain links TRBV12-5 to TRBJ2-1; D remains unclear. The CDR3 has 13 residues. From germline, CDR1 is LGHNT and CDR2 FRNRAP. V lost 6 bases and J lost 6, with 12 bases in between. The CDR3 DNA is TGTGCTAGTGGGGACGCCAGCGCCAATGAGCAGTTCTTC. It encodes CASGDASANEQFF.